The TCR beta chain under discussion was sequenced for a study of T cell repertoires in cytomegalovirus infection. Across the study: CMV infection together with matching HLA type was indicated by public TCR beta signatures.

MiXCR, applied by TCRdb to the reads, yields one record per CDR3 protein. The sample holds about 310,000 distinct CDR3 sequences, around 9.1% seen once. The CDR3 has 15 amino acids. Germline CDR1 is SGHKS and CDR2 is YYEKEE (reference sequence). A word on this clonotype: As yet, its antigen is unknown.

Study-level points and caveats: Ex vivo, HLA-C-restricted CMV-specific TCR beta clonotypes prevailed over the rest of the response. Identification of carriers of CMV plus the relevant HLA was achieved through cumulative public TCR beta family frequency.

The chain employs TRBV5-5 and TRBJ2-7; TRBD1 might be the D (6 bases). This clonotype was obtained from a human donor in good health (CMV status not recorded). Some clones in this sample may be carry-over from other donors' samples. The specimen was PBMCs. The CDR3 sequence is CASSSRGSVATNLHV. The DNA for the CDR3 is TGTGCCAGCAGCTCAAGGGGGTCAGTTGCGACCAACTTACATGTC.